The rows below give T cell receptor beta chains drawn from one sample of a study of cytomegalovirus exposure and HLA in healthy donors. Clones were read by immunoSEQ multiplex PCR, and TCRdb kept only the in-frame ones, dropping some. Among fewer than 200,000 clones listed, 95% to 97% were seen once. The sample comprised PBMCs. These TCRs come from a woman aged 18-29 years in good health and CMV-seronegative. Both conserved end residues are part of each CDR3. A D gene is named only where the DNA matches it firmly. The size of a clone is reported for some rows only, either as once, few or many, or as a class for expanded clones.

TRBJ2-1 15 TRBV7-8 . . TGTGCCAGCAGGGAGGGACCAGTTCCCTACAATGAGCAGTTCTTC CASREGPVPYNEQFF
TRBJ2-1 16 TRBV18 TRBD1 . TGTGCCAGCTCGATTTTTGGGACAGGGGGTTCCAATGAGCAGTTCTTC CASSIFGTGGSNEQFF
TRBJ2-7 12 TRBV6-1 . . TGTGCCAGCAGTGGAAGGGGGTTGGTGGAGTACTTC CASSGRGLVEYF
TRBJ2-3 15 TRBV7-8 . . TGTGCCAGCAGCTTAGGTCGTCGGGGCACAGATACGCAGTATTTT CASSLGRRGTDTQYF
TRBJ1-2 15 TRBV9 . . TGTGCCAGCAGCGTAGGGGGGGGAGCTAACTATGGCTACACCTTC CASSVGGGANYGYTF
TRBJ2-7 15 TRBV27 TRBD2 . TGTGCCAGCAGTCCAAAGCGGGGTCTCTCCTACGAGCAGTACTTC CASSPKRGLSYEQYF
TRBJ1-1 13 TRBV14 . . TGTGCCAGCAGTTTTGACAGACCCACTGAAGCTTTCTTT CASSFDRPTEAFF
TRBJ1-2 12 TRBV29-1 . . TGCAGCGGCGGGGACCTAGTCTATGGCTACACCTTC CSGGDLVYGYTF
TRBJ2-7 12 TRBV5-1 . . TGCGCCAGCAGCTCCAGGGGTAACGAGCAGTACTTC CASSSRGNEQYF
TRBJ2-7 11 TRBV27 TRBD1 . TGTGCCAGCGGACCAGGGGGCGAGCAGTACTTC CASGPGGEQYF
TRBJ2-3 14 TRBV5-1 . . TGCGCCAGCAGCAAAGGGGGTAGCACAGATACGCAGTATTTT CASSKGGSTDTQYF
TRBJ2-1 14 TRBV27 . . TGTGCCAGCAGTTCCGGACTTAGTGGGAATGAGCAGTTCTTC CASSSGLSGNEQFF
TRBJ2-1 14 TRBV14 . . TGTGCCAGCAGCCAAGCGGGGTTCTACAATGAGCAGTTCTTC CASSQAGFYNEQFF
TRBJ1-1 14 TRBV2 . . TGTGCCAGCAGCGTCCTGCTCGGGAACACTGAAGCTTTCTTT CASSVLLGNTEAFF
TRBJ2-7 12 TRBV18 . . TGTGCCAGCGGGGGAGGTCCCTACGAGCAGTACTTC CASGGGPYEQYF
TRBJ2-7 16 TRBV19 . . TGTGCCAGTAGTATATCCGGAGCCGGAACCACCTACGAGCAGTACTTC CASSISGAGTTYEQYF
TRBJ1-1 14 TRBV5-6 . . TGTGCCAGCAGCCCGGACAGTTTGAACACTGAAGCTTTCTTT CASSPDSLNTEAFF
TRBJ1-2 15 TRBV7-8 . . TGTGCCAGCAGCCTTACACAACAGGGCCCTTATGGCTACACCTTC CASSLTQQGPYGYTF
TRBJ2-1 14 TRBV5-1 TRBD1 . TGCGCCAGCAGCTTGGTGGGACAGAGTAATGAGCAGTTCTTC CASSLVGQSNEQFF
TRBJ2-5 19 TRBV4-1 TRBD2 . TGCGCCAGCAGCCAAGACCCTAGCGGGGCTCGTAGAAACCAAGAGACCCAGTACTTC CASSQDPSGARRNQETQYF
TRBJ2-5 14 TRBV5-6 TRBD1 . TGTGCCAGCAGCTTGACCAGGGGGCGAGAGACCCAGTACTTC CASSLTRGRETQYF
TRBJ1-2 16 TRBV2 TRBD1 . TGTGCCAGCAGCGATACTGGGGGCGGGACAGGTAAAGGCTACACCTTC CASSDTGGGTGKGYTF
TRBJ2-5 15 TRBV5-1 TRBD2 . TGCGCCAGCAGCTTCGGCGGGGGGCTTAGGGAGACCCAGTACTTC CASSFGGGLRETQYF
TRBJ2-7 14 TRBV5-4 . . TGTGCCAGCAGCCGAGTTCCTCAATTGGACGAGCAGTACTTC CASSRVPQLDEQYF
TRBJ2-5 14 TRBV7-2 . . TGTGCCAGCAGCTTAGGATTGGCCCTGGAGACCCAGTACTTC CASSLGLALETQYF
TRBJ2-2 17 TRBV19 . . TGTGCCAGTAGTGGATCTCCCCTTCCGGAGTTCGCCGGGGAGCTGTTTTTT CASSGSPLPEFAGELFF
TRBJ1-2 13 TRBV19 . . TGTGCCAGTAGTGCGTCACTTTACTATGGCTACACCTTC CASSASLYYGYTF
TRBJ2-7 15 TRBV5-1 TRBD1 . TGCGCCAGCAGCTTGGAGGGACAGGGAGGCTACGAGCAGTACTTC CASSLEGQGGYEQYF
TRBJ2-3 15 TRBV4-3 . . TGCGCCAGCAGCCGTACTGCGGCTAGCACAGATACGCAGTATTTT CASSRTAASTDTQYF
TRBJ2-5 13 TRBV5-6 . once TGTGCCAGCAGTCACATGGGGCGAGAGACCCAGTACTTC CASSHMGRETQYF
TRBJ2-3 15 TRBV13 TRBD1 . TGTGCCAGCAGCCTCCGACAGGGGGCCGGAGATACGCAGTATTTT CASSLRQGAGDTQYF
TRBJ1-2 15 TRBV2 TRBD1 once TGTGCCAGCAGTGAAGTAAGGACAGGGCCCTATGGCTACACCTTC CASSEVRTGPYGYTF
TRBJ1-1 15 TRBV23-1 TRBD1 . TGCGCCAGCAGTCACCTCGGACAGGGGGGCACTGAAGCTTTCTTT CASSHLGQGGTEAFF
TRBJ2-5 16 TRBV7-6 TRBD1 . TGTGCCAGCAGTTTCAGGGGGCGGAGTATTAAAGAGACCCAGTACTTC CASSFRGRSIKETQYF
TRBJ1-6 14 TRBV7-6 . . TGTGCCAGCAGCCCGAGAGAGGGGGATTCACCCCTCCACTTT CASSPREGDSPLHF
TRBJ2-5 15 TRBV27 TRBD1 . TGTGCCAGCAGTGCCTGGACAGGGGGCCAAGAGACCCAGTACTTC CASSAWTGGQETQYF
TRBJ2-3 16 TRBV5-7 . . TGTGCCAGCAGCTTCCGCCTTAGGGGGATCCGGGATACGCAGTATTTT CASSFRLRGIRDTQYF
TRBJ2-7 16 TRBV7-2 TRBD2 once TGTGCCAGCAGCCCAATCGGGACTAGCCTTGTCTACGAGCAGTACTTC CASSPIGTSLVYEQYF
TRBJ1-1 13 TRBV30 . . TGTGCCTGGGCCCAAGGGGGGGAGACTGAAGCTTTCTTT CAWAQGGETEAFF
TRBJ2-7 15 TRBV19 . . TGTGCCAGTAGTAAAGGGGACTTGGGACTCTACGAGCAGTACTTC CASSKGDLGLYEQYF
TRBJ1-2 14 TRBV14 . . TGTGCCAGCAGCCAAGATCTTGGCAACTATGGCTACACCTTC CASSQDLGNYGYTF
TRBJ2-7 14 TRBV19 TRBD2 . TGTGCCAGTAGTAAGGGCGGGGGGCCCTACGAGCAGTACTTC CASSKGGGPYEQYF
TRBJ2-3 15 TRBV7-2 TRBD2 . TGTGCCAGCAGCCCTAGCGGGGTGGGCACAGATACGCAGTATTTT CASSPSGVGTDTQYF
TRBJ2-7 15 TRBV7-2 TRBD1 . TGTGCCAGCAGCCAGTCCCAGACAGGGGGCTACGAGCAGTACTTC CASSQSQTGGYEQYF
TRBJ2-3 14 TRBV6-5 . . TGTGCCAGCAGTTACTCCGACAGGACAGATACGCAGTATTTT CASSYSDRTDTQYF
TRBJ2-7 13 TRBV10-3 . . TGTGCCATCAGTGGGGGCAAGACCTACGAGCAGTACTTC CAISGGKTYEQYF
TRBJ2-7 16 TRBV2 TRBD1 . TGTGCCAGCATCTCAGGGGGCGCACCTACTTCCTACGAGCAGTACTTC CASISGGAPTSYEQYF
TRBJ1-2 13 TRBV4-3 . . TGCGCCAGCAGCCAAGATCAGGGCCGTGGCTACACCTTC CASSQDQGRGYTF
TRBJ1-1 18 TRBV5-5 . . TGTGCCAGCAGCTTAGAACCGACGGCTAGGCTTTTGAACACTGAAGCTTTCTTT CASSLEPTARLLNTEAFF
TRBJ1-6 15 TRBV9 . . TGTGCCAGCAGCGTAGGAGACATCAGCAATTCACCCCTCCACTTT CASSVGDISNSPLHF
TRBJ1-1 13 TRBV6-4 . . TGTGCCAGCAGTGAGTTGCGGGGCACTGAAGCTTTCTTT CASSELRGTEAFF
TRBJ1-2 16 TRBV4-2 TRBD1 . TGTGCCAGCAGCCGAGACCGGGACAGGGGACGCTATGGCTACACCTTC CASSRDRDRGRYGYTF